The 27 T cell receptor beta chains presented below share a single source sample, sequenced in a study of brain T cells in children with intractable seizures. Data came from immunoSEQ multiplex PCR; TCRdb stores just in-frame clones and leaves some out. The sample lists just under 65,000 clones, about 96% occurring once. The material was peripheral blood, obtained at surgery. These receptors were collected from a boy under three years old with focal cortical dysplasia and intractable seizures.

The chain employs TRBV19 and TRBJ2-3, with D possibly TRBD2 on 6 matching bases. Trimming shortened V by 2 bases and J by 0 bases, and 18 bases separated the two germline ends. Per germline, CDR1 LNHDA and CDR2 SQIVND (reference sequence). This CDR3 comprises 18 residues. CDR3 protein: CASSIRDSGDSSTDTQYF. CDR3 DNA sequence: TGTGCCAGTAGTATACGGGATAGCGGTGATTCTAGCACAGATACGCAGTATTTT.

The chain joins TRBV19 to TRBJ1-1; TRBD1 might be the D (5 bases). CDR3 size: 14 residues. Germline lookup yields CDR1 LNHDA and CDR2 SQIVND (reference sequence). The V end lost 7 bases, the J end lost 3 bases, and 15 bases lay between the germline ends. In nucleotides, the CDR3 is TGTGCCAGTAACGAGGACCGGGGGTACACTGAAGCTTTCTTT. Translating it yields CASNEDRGYTEAFF.

CDR3 DNA sequence: TGTGCCATCAGTGAGTCCGGGACAGAAACTGAAGCTTTCTTT. Protein: CAISESGTETEAFF. J is TRBJ1-1 and V is TRBV10-3; 7 bases agree with TRBD1. CDR3 size: 14 residues. Germline lookup yields CDR1 ENHRY and CDR2 SYGVKD. V lost 0 bases to trimming and J lost 5 bases; unmatched junction nucleotides: 3.

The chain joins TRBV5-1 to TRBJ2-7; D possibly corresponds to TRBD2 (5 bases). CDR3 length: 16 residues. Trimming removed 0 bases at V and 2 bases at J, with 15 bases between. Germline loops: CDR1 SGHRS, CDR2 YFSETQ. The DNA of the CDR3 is TGCGCCAGCAGCTTGGTTGCTAGCCCGAACGCCTACGAGCAGTACTTC. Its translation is CASSLVASPNAYEQYF. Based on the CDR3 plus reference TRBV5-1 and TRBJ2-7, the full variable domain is KAGVTQTPRYLIKTRGQQVTLSCSPISGHRSVSWYQQTPGQGLQFLFEYFSETQRNKGNFPGRFSGRQFSNSRSEMNVSTLELGDSALYLCASSLVASPNAYEQYFGPGTRLTVT.

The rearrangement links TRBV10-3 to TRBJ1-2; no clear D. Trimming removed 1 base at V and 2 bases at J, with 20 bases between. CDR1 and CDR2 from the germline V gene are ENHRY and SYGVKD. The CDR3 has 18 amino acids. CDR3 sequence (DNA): TGTGCCATCAGTGAGTTCTCGCGGGTCCGGGATTCAAACTATGGCTACACCTTC. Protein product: CAISEFSRVRDSNYGYTF.

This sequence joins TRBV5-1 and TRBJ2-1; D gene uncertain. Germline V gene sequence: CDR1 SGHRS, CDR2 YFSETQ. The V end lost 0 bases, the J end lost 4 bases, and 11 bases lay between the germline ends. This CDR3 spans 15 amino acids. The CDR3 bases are TGCGCCAGCAGCTTGGGTCCGACCCTTTACAATGAGCAGTTCTTC. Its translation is CASSLGPTLYNEQFF.

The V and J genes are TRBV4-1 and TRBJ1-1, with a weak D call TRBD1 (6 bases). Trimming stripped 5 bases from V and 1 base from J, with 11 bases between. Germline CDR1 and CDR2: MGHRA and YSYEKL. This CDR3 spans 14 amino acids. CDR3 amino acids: CASSSRGPNTEAFF. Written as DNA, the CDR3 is TGCGCCAGCAGCTCCAGGGGCCCGAACACTGAAGCTTTCTTT.

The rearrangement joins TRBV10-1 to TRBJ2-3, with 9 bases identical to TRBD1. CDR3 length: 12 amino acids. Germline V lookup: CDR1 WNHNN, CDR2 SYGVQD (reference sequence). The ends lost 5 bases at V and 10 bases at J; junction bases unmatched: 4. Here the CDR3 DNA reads TGCGCCAGCAGTCGAGGGACAGGGTCGCAGTATTTT. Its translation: CASSRGTGSQYF.

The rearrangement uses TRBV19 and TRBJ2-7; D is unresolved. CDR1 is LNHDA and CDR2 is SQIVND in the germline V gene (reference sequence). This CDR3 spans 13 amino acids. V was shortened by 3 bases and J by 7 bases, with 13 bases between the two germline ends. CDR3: CASSILGGGEQYF. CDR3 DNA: TGTGCCAGTAGTATTCTCGGCGGTGGGGAGCAGTACTTC.

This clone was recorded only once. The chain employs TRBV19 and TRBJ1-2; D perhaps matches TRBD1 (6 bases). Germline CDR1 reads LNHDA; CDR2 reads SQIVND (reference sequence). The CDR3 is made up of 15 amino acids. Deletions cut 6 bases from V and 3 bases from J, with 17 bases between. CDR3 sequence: CASRQPGQSDYGYTF. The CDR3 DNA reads TGTGCCAGTAGACAACCGGGACAATCAGACTATGGCTACACCTTC.

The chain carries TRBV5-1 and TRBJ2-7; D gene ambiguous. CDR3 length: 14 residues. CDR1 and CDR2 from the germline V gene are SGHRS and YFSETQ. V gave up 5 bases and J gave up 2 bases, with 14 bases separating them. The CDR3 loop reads CASSPPRPPYEQYF. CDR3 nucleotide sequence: TGCGCCAGCAGTCCCCCTCGTCCCCCCTACGAGCAGTACTTC.

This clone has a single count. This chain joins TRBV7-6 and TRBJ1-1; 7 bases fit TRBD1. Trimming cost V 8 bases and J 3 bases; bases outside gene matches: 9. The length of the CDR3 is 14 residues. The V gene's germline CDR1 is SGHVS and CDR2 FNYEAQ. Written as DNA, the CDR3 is TGTGCCAGCCACAGGGGCGGTCTGGACACTGAAGCTTTCTTT. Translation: CASHRGGLDTEAFF.

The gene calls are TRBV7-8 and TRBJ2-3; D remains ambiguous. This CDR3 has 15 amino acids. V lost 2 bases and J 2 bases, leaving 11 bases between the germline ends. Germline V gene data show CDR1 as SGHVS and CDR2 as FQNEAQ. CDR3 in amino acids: CASSLMGTATDTQYF. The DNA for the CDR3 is TGTGCCAGCAGCTTAATGGGTACGGCCACAGATACGCAGTATTTT.

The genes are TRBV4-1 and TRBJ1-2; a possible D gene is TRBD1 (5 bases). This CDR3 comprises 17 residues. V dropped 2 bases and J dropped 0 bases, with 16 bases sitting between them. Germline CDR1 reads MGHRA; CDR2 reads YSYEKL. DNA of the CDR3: TGCGCCAGCAGCCAACCCACTCCAGGGCCAGCTAACTATGGCTACACCTTC. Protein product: CASSQPTPGPANYGYTF.

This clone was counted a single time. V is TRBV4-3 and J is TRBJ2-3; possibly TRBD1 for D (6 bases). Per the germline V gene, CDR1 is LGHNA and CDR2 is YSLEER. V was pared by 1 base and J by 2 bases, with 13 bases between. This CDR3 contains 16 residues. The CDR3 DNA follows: TGCGCCAGCAGCCAAGGAACAGGGTTGGTCACAGATACGCAGTATTTT. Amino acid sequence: CASSQGTGLVTDTQYF.

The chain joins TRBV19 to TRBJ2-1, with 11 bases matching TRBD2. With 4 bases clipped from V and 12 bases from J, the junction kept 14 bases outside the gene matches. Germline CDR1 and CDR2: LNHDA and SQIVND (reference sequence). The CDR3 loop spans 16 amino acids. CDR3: CASSRLGTSGPGGQFF. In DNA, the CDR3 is TGTGCCAGTAGTAGACTTGGGACTAGCGGACCCGGGGGGCAGTTCTTC. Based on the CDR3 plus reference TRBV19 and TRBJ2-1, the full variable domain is DGGITQSPKYLFRKEGQNVTLSCEQNLNHDAMYWYRQDPGQGLRLIYYSQIVNDFQKGDIAEGYSVSREKKESFPLTVTSAQKNPTAFYLCASSRLGTSGPGGQFFGPGTRLTVL.

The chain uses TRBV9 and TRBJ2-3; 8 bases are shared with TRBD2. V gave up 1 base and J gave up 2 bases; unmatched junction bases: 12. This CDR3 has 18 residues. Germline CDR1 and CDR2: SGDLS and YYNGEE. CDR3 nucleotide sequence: TGTGCCAGCAGCGTAAGGGCCTCGCAGCGGGAGTACACAGATACGCAGTATTTT. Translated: CASSVRASQREYTDTQYF.

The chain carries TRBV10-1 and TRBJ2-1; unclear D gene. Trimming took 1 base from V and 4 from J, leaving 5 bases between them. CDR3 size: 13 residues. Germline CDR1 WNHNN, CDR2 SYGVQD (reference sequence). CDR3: CASSELQYNEQFF. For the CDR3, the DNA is TGCGCCAGCAGTGAGTTACAGTACAATGAGCAGTTCTTC.

CDR3 coding DNA: TGTGCCAGCAGTGTCCTTACCGCGTATTGGGGGCGGGGCACAGATACGCAGTATTTT. Its protein product is CASSVLTAYWGRGTDTQYF. The V and J genes are TRBV27 and TRBJ2-3; weak D call: TRBD1 (6 bases). The CDR3 has 19 residues. The V end lost 5 bases, the J end lost 1 base, and 25 bases lay between the germline ends. CDR1 is MNHEY, CDR2 SMNVEV, per germline (reference sequence).

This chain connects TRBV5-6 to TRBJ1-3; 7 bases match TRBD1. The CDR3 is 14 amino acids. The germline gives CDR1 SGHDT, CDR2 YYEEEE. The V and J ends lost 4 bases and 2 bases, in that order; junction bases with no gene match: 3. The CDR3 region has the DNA TGTGCCAGCAGCCACGGGACAGCTGGAAACACCATATATTTT. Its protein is CASSHGTAGNTIYF.

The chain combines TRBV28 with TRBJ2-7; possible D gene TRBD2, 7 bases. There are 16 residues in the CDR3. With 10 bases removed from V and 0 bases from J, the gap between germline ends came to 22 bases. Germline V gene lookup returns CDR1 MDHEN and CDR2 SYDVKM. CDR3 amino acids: CATLTGGGSFSYEQYF. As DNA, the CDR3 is TGTGCCACCTTAACCGGGGGCGGGAGTTTCTCCTACGAGCAGTACTTC.

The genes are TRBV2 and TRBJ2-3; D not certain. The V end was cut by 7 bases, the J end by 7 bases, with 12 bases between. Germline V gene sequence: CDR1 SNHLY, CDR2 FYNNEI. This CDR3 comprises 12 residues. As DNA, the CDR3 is TGTGCCAGCACCAAAGGGCGTTATACGCAGTATTTT. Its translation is CASTKGRYTQYF.

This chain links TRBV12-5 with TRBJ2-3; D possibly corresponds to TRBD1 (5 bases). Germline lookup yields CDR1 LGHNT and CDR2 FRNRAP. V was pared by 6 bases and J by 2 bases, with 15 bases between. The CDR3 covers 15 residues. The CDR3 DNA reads TGTGCTAGTGGCCCCCCCGGACATATCACAGATACGCAGTATTTT. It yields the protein CASGPPGHITDTQYF.

CDR3 coding DNA: TGTGCCAGCAGCTCTCAGGGGTTCAATGAAGCTTTCTTT. As protein: CASSSQGFNEAFF. J is TRBJ1-1 and V is TRBV6-2 or TRBV6-3, with a weak D call TRBD1 (6 bases). Germline CDR1 and CDR2: MNHEY and SVGEGT. The V end lost 6 bases, the J end lost 7 bases, and 15 bases lay between the germline ends. The CDR3 runs 13 residues.

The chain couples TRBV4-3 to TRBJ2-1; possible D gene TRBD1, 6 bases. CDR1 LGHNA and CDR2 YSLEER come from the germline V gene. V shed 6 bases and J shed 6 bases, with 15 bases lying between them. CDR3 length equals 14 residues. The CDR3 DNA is TGCGCCAGCAGATCAGAGGGGGTCCCCAATGAGCAGTTCTTC. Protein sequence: CASRSEGVPNEQFF.

CDR3 sequence (DNA): TGTGCCAGCAGTGAACACACGGCTAATGGCTACACCTTC. This codes for CASSEHTANGYTF. The rearrangement uses TRBV6-1 and TRBJ1-2, with D uncertain. The CDR3 loop spans 13 amino acids. Per germline, CDR1 MNHNS and CDR2 SASEGT. Trimming removed 2 bases from V and 6 bases from J, with 10 bases in between.

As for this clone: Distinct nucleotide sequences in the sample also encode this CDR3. The chain's CDR3 is CASSPGETQYF. Here the CDR3 DNA reads TGTGCCAGCTCACCGGGAGAGACCCAGTACTTC. The rearrangement links TRBV18 to TRBJ2-5; D uncertain. The CDR3 consists of 11 residues. The V end lost 3 bases, the J end lost 4 bases, and 3 bases lay between the germline ends. Germline loops: CDR1 KGHSH, CDR2 LQKENI. Supplemented by reference TRBV18 and TRBJ2-5, the full variable domain reads NAGVMQNPRHLVRRRGQEARLRCSPMKGHSHVYWYRQLPEEGLKFMVYLQKENIIDESGMPKERFSAEFPKEGPSILRIQQVVRGDSAAYFCASSPGETQYFGPGTRLLVL.